The rows below give T cell receptor delta chains drawn from one sample of a study of Vδ1+ human thymocytes. TCRdb fed the multiplex PCR reads to CATT. This table holds around 26,000 delta-chain clones, approximately 32% found once. The specimen was Vdelta1+ gamma-delta thymocytes from the thymus. The receptors come from a boy in the first two years of life who had congenital heart surgery. Each CDR3 is given with its conserved first and last residue. The D gene is left open where the match is weak. Part of the rows lack a size; the others show once, few, many or a class for expanded clones.

J: TRDJ1; D: TRDD3; V: TRDV1; size: .; CDR3: CALGELVSYEGAGGPFTDKLIF; DNA: TGTGCTCTTGGGGAACTTGTCTCCTACGAGGGGGCTGGGGGACCTTTTACCGATAAACTCATCTTT
J: TRDJ1; D: TRDD3; V: TRDV1; size: .; CDR3: CALGELYWGKPTKLIF; DNA: TGTGCTCTTGGGGAACTGTACTGGGGGAAACCGACTAAACTCATCTTT
J: TRDJ1; D: TRDD3; V: TRDV1; size: .; CDR3: CALGELERTGGSHTDKLIF; DNA: TGTGCTCTTGGGGAGCTAGAACGTACTGGGGGATCACACACCGATAAACTCATCTTT
J: TRDJ1; D: .; V: TRDV1; size: .; CDR3: CALGFFRKTDKLIF; DNA: TGTGCTCTTGGGTTCTTCCGAAAAACCGATAAACTCATCTTT
J: TRDJ1; D: TRDD2; V: TRDV1; size: medium-sized; CDR3: CALGELFLPPEGRGLRATDKLIF; DNA: TGTGCTCTTGGGGAATTATTCCTACCTCCTGAAGGGCGGGGGCTTCGTGCCACCGATAAACTCATCTTT
J: TRDJ1; D: TRDD3; V: TRDV1; size: .; CDR3: CALVGSSSDDWGIPDKLIF; DNA: TGTGCTCTGGTAGGGTCTTCCTCGGACGACTGGGGGATTCCCGATAAACTCATCTTT
J: TRDJ1; D: TRDD3; V: TRDV1; size: .; CDR3: CALGEPLPVLGDTDKLIF; DNA: TGTGCTCTTGGGGAGCCCCTCCCAGTACTGGGGGATACTGATAAACTCATCTTT
J: TRDJ1; D: TRDD3; V: TRDV1; size: few; CDR3: CALGKDTGGSQHTDKLIF; DNA: TGTGCTCTTGGGAAAGATACTGGGGGATCCCAACACACCGATAAACTCATCTTT
J: TRDJ1; D: TRDD3; V: TRDV1; size: .; CDR3: CALGNPASYTGGYKYTDKLIF; DNA: TGTGCTCTTGGGAACCCCGCTTCCTATACTGGGGGATACAAGTACACCGATAAACTCATCTTT
J: TRDJ1; D: .; V: TRDV1; size: .; CDR3: CALGEYCLLGGPYTDKLIF; DNA: TGTGCTCTTGGGGAATATTGCCTTTTGGGCGGTCCGTACACCGATAAACTCATCTTT
J: TRDJ1; D: TRDD3; V: TRDV1; size: .; CDR3: CALGEVNCRSGGYAPDTGRPDTDKLIF; DNA: TGTGCTCTTGGGGAAGTGAACTGCAGGTCTGGGGGATACGCGCCGGACACCGGGCGCCCGGACACCGATAAACTCATCTTT
J: TRDJ1; D: TRDD3; V: TRDV1; size: few; CDR3: CALLLGDSYLNTDKLIF; DNA: TGTGCCCTCTTATTGGGGGATTCTTACTTAAACACCGATAAACTCATCTTT
J: TRDJ1; D: TRDD3; V: TRDV1; size: few; CDR3: CALGEPAPFSRLVTGGYRVNTDKLIF; DNA: TGTGCTCTTGGGGAACCAGCTCCTTTCTCCAGACTTGTTACTGGGGGATACAGGGTGAACACCGATAAACTCATCTTT
J: TRDJ1; D: TRDD3; V: TRDV1; size: .; CDR3: CALGASWGIRVPFYGDKLIF; DNA: TGTGCTCTTGGGGCTTCCTGGGGGATACGCGTCCCTTTCTACGGCGATAAACTCATCTTT